These T cell receptor beta chains were read from a single sample in a study of blood T cell repertoires in COVID-19. Data came from immunoSEQ multiplex PCR; TCRdb stores just in-frame clones and leaves some out. The sample holds 200,000 to 250,000 clones, 65% to 90% seen once. The sequenced material came from peripheral blood. The receptors come from a man aged 50-59 years with COVID-19, enrolled during active disease. The CDR3 runs from the conserved cysteine through the conserved F or W. The D gene is left open where the match is weak. Clone size is shown for a subset of rows, as once, few, many or a class of expanded clone.

d_call: TRBD1
v_call: TRBV14
j_call: TRBJ2-7
clone_size: .
cdr3_nt: TGTGCCAGCAGCCAAAACAGGGGCTACGAGCAGTACTTC
cdr3_aa: CASSQNRGYEQYF

d_call: .
v_call: TRBV3-1/TRBV3-2
j_call: TRBJ1-5
clone_size: .
cdr3_nt: TGTGCCAGCAGCCAAGGGCCCGGGGGCAATCAGCCCCAGCATTTT
cdr3_aa: CASSQGPGGNQPQHF

d_call: .
v_call: TRBV6-2/TRBV6-3
j_call: TRBJ2-3
clone_size: .
cdr3_nt: TGTGCCAGCAGCCCCCAGGGGACGCAGTATTTT
cdr3_aa: CASSPQGTQYF

d_call: .
v_call: TRBV9
j_call: TRBJ1-1
clone_size: .
cdr3_nt: TGTGCCAGCAGCGTAAGCAGGGTGAACACTGAAGCTTTCTTT
cdr3_aa: CASSVSRVNTEAFF

d_call: .
v_call: TRBV30
j_call: TRBJ2-2
clone_size: .
cdr3_nt: TGTTTGGGCGGTTGGGGGGGGCCTCCCGGGGAGCTGTTTTTT
cdr3_aa: CLGGWGGPPGELFF

d_call: .
v_call: TRBV10-3
j_call: TRBJ1-4
clone_size: .
cdr3_nt: TGTGCCATCAGCGATACGATAGGACAAAGGGGGGAAAAACTGTTTTTT
cdr3_aa: CAISDTIGQRGEKLFF

d_call: .
v_call: TRBV19
j_call: TRBJ2-1
clone_size: .
cdr3_nt: TGTGCCAGTACCCTCGGGGGTCTCGGTGAGCAGTTCTTC
cdr3_aa: CASTLGGLGEQFF

d_call: .
v_call: TRBV7-9
j_call: TRBJ2-7
clone_size: .
cdr3_nt: TGTGCCAGCAGCGAGACAGACTACGAGCAGTACTTC
cdr3_aa: CASSETDYEQYF

d_call: TRBD2
v_call: TRBV19
j_call: TRBJ2-5
clone_size: .
cdr3_nt: TGTGCCAGTAGTATCCGCAGGACTAGCGGGGGGTATGGAGAGACCCAGTACTTC
cdr3_aa: CASSIRRTSGGYGETQYF

d_call: .
v_call: TRBV5-1
j_call: TRBJ1-6
clone_size: .
cdr3_nt: TGCGCCAGCAGCGAGACCGGGGGGCGTAATTCACCCCTCCACTTT
cdr3_aa: CASSETGGRNSPLHF

d_call: .
v_call: TRBV14
j_call: TRBJ1-2
clone_size: few
cdr3_nt: TGTGCCAGCAGCCCGCAGGGGAATAGGTATGGCTACACCTTC
cdr3_aa: CASSPQGNRYGYTF

d_call: .
v_call: TRBV7-9
j_call: TRBJ1-6
clone_size: .
cdr3_nt: TGTGCCAGCAGCTTACCCCCGGGGGAGGGGGTATCCTATAATTCACCCCTCCACTTT
cdr3_aa: CASSLPPGEGVSYNSPLHF

d_call: .
v_call: TRBV7-8
j_call: TRBJ1-1
clone_size: .
cdr3_nt: TGTGCCAGCAGCTTAGGGCAGGGTAAGAACACTGAAGCTTTCTTT
cdr3_aa: CASSLGQGKNTEAFF

d_call: .
v_call: TRBV4-1
j_call: TRBJ2-2
clone_size: .
cdr3_nt: TGCGCCAGCAGCCAAGAATGGCTGGGGCCTCCGAACACCGGGGAGCTGTTTTTT
cdr3_aa: CASSQEWLGPPNTGELFF

d_call: TRBD1
v_call: TRBV11-2
j_call: TRBJ2-3
clone_size: .
cdr3_nt: TGTGCCAGCAGCTTAGTTACCAGGGGGTTCCCAGATACGCAGTATTTT
cdr3_aa: CASSLVTRGFPDTQYF

d_call: TRBD2
v_call: TRBV11-2
j_call: TRBJ2-1
clone_size: few
cdr3_nt: TGTGCCAGCAGCCCACTCCTAGCGGGGGTCCGCCATGAGCAGTTCTTC
cdr3_aa: CASSPLLAGVRHEQFF

d_call: .
v_call: TRBV11-2
j_call: TRBJ2-1
clone_size: .
cdr3_nt: TGTGCCAGCAGCTTGATCGCAGTGGGCTTGAATGAGCAGTTCTTC
cdr3_aa: CASSLIAVGLNEQFF

d_call: TRBD1
v_call: TRBV9
j_call: TRBJ2-1
clone_size: .
cdr3_nt: TGTGCCAGCAGCTTCCGGGCAGGGGGCAATTCCTACAATGAGCAGTTCTTC
cdr3_aa: CASSFRAGGNSYNEQFF

d_call: TRBD2
v_call: TRBV30
j_call: TRBJ2-5
clone_size: .
cdr3_nt: TGTGCCTGGAGCGGGGGGGCCCCAGAGACCCAGTACTTC
cdr3_aa: CAWSGGAPETQYF

d_call: .
v_call: TRBV21-1
j_call: TRBJ1-1
clone_size: .
cdr3_nt: TGTGCCAGCAGGGAGGGGGCGCAGCCACGACGTAGGAACACTGAAGCTTTCTTT
cdr3_aa: CASREGAQPRRRNTEAFF

d_call: TRBD2
v_call: TRBV7-9
j_call: TRBJ2-3
clone_size: .
cdr3_nt: TGTGCCAGCCGGAGGATTAGCGGGGGCACCACAGATACGCAGTATTTT
cdr3_aa: CASRRISGGTTDTQYF

d_call: .
v_call: TRBV6-6
j_call: TRBJ2-3
clone_size: few
cdr3_nt: TGTGCCAGCAGGAAGGGGGTCACAGATACGCAGTATTTT
cdr3_aa: CASRKGVTDTQYF

d_call: .
v_call: TRBV5-1
j_call: TRBJ2-5
clone_size: .
cdr3_nt: TGCGCCAGCAGCTTGGTTACGGGGAACCAAGAGACCCAGTACTTC
cdr3_aa: CASSLVTGNQETQYF

d_call: .
v_call: TRBV7-2
j_call: TRBJ2-3
clone_size: .
cdr3_nt: TGTGCCAGCAGCTTAGGGGGCAGGATGGATACGCAGTATTTT
cdr3_aa: CASSLGGRMDTQYF

d_call: TRBD1
v_call: TRBV5-4
j_call: TRBJ2-2
clone_size: .
cdr3_nt: TGTGCCAGCAGCTTGGGACAGGGGGCTACCGGGGAGCTGTTTTTT
cdr3_aa: CASSLGQGATGELFF

d_call: .
v_call: TRBV6-5
j_call: TRBJ1-1
clone_size: .
cdr3_nt: TGTGCCAGCAGATCATCAGGTGCGTCTGAAGCTTTCTTT
cdr3_aa: CASRSSGASEAFF

d_call: .
v_call: TRBV29-1
j_call: TRBJ2-3
clone_size: .
cdr3_nt: TGCAGCTTAAAACAGGGTACAGATACGCAGTATTTT
cdr3_aa: CSLKQGTDTQYF

d_call: .
v_call: TRBV6-5
j_call: TRBJ2-2
clone_size: medium-sized
cdr3_nt: TGTGCCAGCAGTTACTCGGGACAAAACACCGGGGAGCTGTTTTTT
cdr3_aa: CASSYSGQNTGELFF

d_call: TRBD2
v_call: TRBV27
j_call: TRBJ2-7
clone_size: .
cdr3_nt: TGTGCCAGCAGTTTATCTAGCGGGGGGACTTACGAGCAGTACTTC
cdr3_aa: CASSLSSGGTYEQYF

d_call: .
v_call: TRBV5-4
j_call: TRBJ1-1
clone_size: .
cdr3_nt: TGTGCCAGCAGCCTGGGGGGCAGGGGCGCGGGCACTGAAGCTTTCTTT
cdr3_aa: CASSLGGRGAGTEAFF

d_call: .
v_call: TRBV7-9
j_call: TRBJ2-7
clone_size: .
cdr3_nt: TGTGCCAGCATGGAATGGACAGCATCCTACGAGCAGTACTTC
cdr3_aa: CASMEWTASYEQYF

d_call: .
v_call: TRBV10-1
j_call: TRBJ2-1
clone_size: .
cdr3_nt: TGCGCCAGCAGTGAGTCGAGGCCGGCGTTCTACAATGAGCAGTTCTTC
cdr3_aa: CASSESRPAFYNEQFF

d_call: TRBD1
v_call: TRBV29-1
j_call: TRBJ1-2
clone_size: .
cdr3_nt: TGCAGCGTACGTACAGGGGTTAACTATGGCTACACCTTC
cdr3_aa: CSVRTGVNYGYTF

d_call: .
v_call: TRBV3-1/TRBV3-2
j_call: TRBJ1-5
clone_size: .
cdr3_nt: TGTGCCAGCAGCCAAGGGAGCGGCGTTCAGCCCCAGCATTTT
cdr3_aa: CASSQGSGVQPQHF

d_call: .
v_call: TRBV19
j_call: TRBJ1-2
clone_size: once
cdr3_nt: TGTGCCAGTAGCTCACTTGGGAGATCGGGCTATGGCTACACCTTC
cdr3_aa: CASSSLGRSGYGYTF

d_call: TRBD2
v_call: TRBV2
j_call: TRBJ2-3
clone_size: .
cdr3_nt: TGTGCCAGCAGAAGACTAGCTATGAGCGCAGATACGCAGTATTTT
cdr3_aa: CASRRLAMSADTQYF

d_call: TRBD1
v_call: TRBV7-9
j_call: TRBJ1-4
clone_size: .
cdr3_nt: TGTGCCAGCAGCCTGGGTCCAGGGGGAACTAATGAAAAACTGTTTTTT
cdr3_aa: CASSLGPGGTNEKLFF

d_call: .
v_call: TRBV2
j_call: TRBJ2-2
clone_size: .
cdr3_nt: TGTGCCAGCAGTGGAAGTAGGAACACCGGGGAGCTGTTTTTT
cdr3_aa: CASSGSRNTGELFF

d_call: .
v_call: TRBV3-1/TRBV3-2
j_call: TRBJ1-2
clone_size: .
cdr3_nt: TGTGCCAGCAGCCAAGTCAAAGGGGGGGGAGGAGGCTACACCTTC
cdr3_aa: CASSQVKGGGGGYTF

d_call: .
v_call: TRBV10-3
j_call: TRBJ2-5
clone_size: .
cdr3_nt: TGTGCCATCAATGCTGGGGCAGGGCAAGAGACCCAGTACTTC
cdr3_aa: CAINAGAGQETQYF

d_call: .
v_call: TRBV11-2
j_call: TRBJ2-1
clone_size: .
cdr3_nt: TGTGCCAGCAGCTTTCGGGATTATGATTATGAGCAGTTCTTC
cdr3_aa: CASSFRDYDYEQFF

d_call: .
v_call: TRBV11-2
j_call: TRBJ2-2
clone_size: .
cdr3_nt: TGTGCCAGCAGCTATGCGGACACCGGGGAGCTGTTTTTT
cdr3_aa: CASSYADTGELFF

d_call: .
v_call: TRBV4-1
j_call: TRBJ1-2
clone_size: .
cdr3_nt: TGCGCCAGCAGCCCTCAACCGCCCCTACAGGGATACTATGGCTACACCTTC
cdr3_aa: CASSPQPPLQGYYGYTF

d_call: TRBD2
v_call: TRBV15
j_call: TRBJ2-7
clone_size: .
cdr3_nt: TGTGCCACCAGCGGACGACTAGCGGGGGGGCCCTACGAGCAGTACTTC
cdr3_aa: CATSGRLAGGPYEQYF